This T cell receptor beta chain was captured in a study of cytomegalovirus exposure and HLA in healthy donors. The study's findings and limits: There were some V segments, including TRBV6-2 and TRBV6-3, excluded as indistinguishable. As immune exposure information, only CMV serostatus was available. The authors reported that TCR beta sequences could predict HLA-A and HLA-B alleles. These predictions were accurate for most subjects in the first cohort. A later analysis found TCR association rates differed by HLA locus, highest for DRB1 and lowest for HLA-C.

This clone was seen a handful of times. What it binds is not known. PCR was performed using 60 Vbeta and 13 Jbeta primers. Clones were sequenced by immunoSEQ multiplex PCR, and TCRdb holds only the in-frame ones, with some missing. In the table there are around 100,000 clones, about 8% of which are singletons. The germline V gene has CDR1 SGHRS and CDR2 YFSETQ. The CDR3 loop spans 16 amino acids. V was clipped by 0 bases and J by 6 bases; unmatched bases: 7. Input material: PBMCs. The receptor was isolated from a man in his fifties or sixties in good health and CMV-seronegative. The V and J genes are TRBV5-1 and TRBJ2-1; the match to TRBD2 covers 9 bases. The CDR3, as DNA: TGCGCCAGCAGCTTGGATATAGCGGGAGTGTCCAATGAGCAGTTCTTC. Its translation is CASSLDIAGVSNEQFF.